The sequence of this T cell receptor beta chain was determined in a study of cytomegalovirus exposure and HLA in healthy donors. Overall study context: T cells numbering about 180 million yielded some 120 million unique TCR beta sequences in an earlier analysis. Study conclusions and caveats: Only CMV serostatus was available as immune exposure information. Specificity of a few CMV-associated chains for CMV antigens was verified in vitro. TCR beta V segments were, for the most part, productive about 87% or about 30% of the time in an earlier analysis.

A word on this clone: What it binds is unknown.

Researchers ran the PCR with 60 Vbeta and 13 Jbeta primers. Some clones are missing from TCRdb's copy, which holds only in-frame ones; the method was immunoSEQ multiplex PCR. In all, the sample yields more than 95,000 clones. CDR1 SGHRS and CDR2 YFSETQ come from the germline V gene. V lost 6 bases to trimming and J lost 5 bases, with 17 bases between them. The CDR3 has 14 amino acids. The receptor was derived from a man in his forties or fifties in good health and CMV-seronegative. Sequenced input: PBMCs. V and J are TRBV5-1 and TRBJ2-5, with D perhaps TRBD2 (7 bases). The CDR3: CASNWGRERETQYF. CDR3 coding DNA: TGCGCCAGCAACTGGGGGCGGGAGCGGGAGACCCAGTACTTC.